This entry concerns a single T cell receptor beta chain. The junction had 6 bases not matched to a gene; V was cut back by 9 bases and J by 1 base. The germline gives CDR1 SNHLY, CDR2 FYNNEI. The CDR3 contains 14 residues. This sample is drawn from a study of blood T cell repertoires in COVID-19. Per the original methods: Nucleated cell number was recorded as an estimate derived from reference gene primer amplification. Produced via immunoSEQ multiplex PCR; TCRdb's table is partial and in-frame only. The V and J calls and clone size are taken from that table; D and trimming were inferred from the DNA. The top ten clones hold approximately 3.4% of a sample with approximately 500,000 clones, 70% to 90% of them seen once.

This sequence originates from a human donor in a cohort sampled during active COVID-19. Sequenced input: peripheral blood. The chain has TRBV2 and TRBJ1-1; 9 nucleotides match TRBD1. The CDR3 DNA follows: TGTGCCAGGGGACAGGGTAGGGAGAACACTGAAGCTTTCTTT. It specifies CARGQGRENTEAFF. Variable domain in full (rest from reference TRBV2 and TRBJ1-1): EPEVTQTPSHQVTQMGQEVILRCVPISNHLYFYWYRQILGQKVEFLVSFYNNEISEKSEIFDDQFSVERPDGSNFTLKIRSTKLEDSAMYFCARGQGRENTEAFFGQGTRLTVV.